Listed below are T cell receptor beta chains from one sample, sequenced in a study of blood T cell repertoires in COVID-19. Assay used: immunoSEQ multiplex PCR; TCRdb lists only in-frame clones, some missing. Among 150,000 to 200,000 clones listed, around 86% were seen once. The sequenced sample consisted of peripheral blood. These receptors all come from a man between 60 and 75 years old with acute or convalescent COVID-19. CDR3s leave out the opening cysteine and the closing phenylalanine or tryptophan. Each record gives: clone size, J gene, V gene, CDR3 protein. Part of the rows lack a size; the others show once, few, many or a class for expanded clones.

clone_size: NA; j_call: TRBJ1-5; v_call: TRBV5-6; cdr3_aa: ASSLLGASNQPQH
clone_size: few; j_call: TRBJ1-2; v_call: TRBV11-2; cdr3_aa: ASSLTASTNYGYT
clone_size: NA; j_call: TRBJ1-1; v_call: TRBV28; cdr3_aa: ASSFERGAF
clone_size: NA; j_call: TRBJ1-2; v_call: TRBV30; cdr3_aa: AWSVRGNYGYT
clone_size: NA; j_call: TRBJ1-4; v_call: TRBV6-6; cdr3_aa: ASRPPTGATNEKLF
clone_size: NA; j_call: TRBJ2-3; v_call: TRBV27; cdr3_aa: ASSAPVGGSWTDTQY
clone_size: NA; j_call: TRBJ2-7; v_call: TRBV24-1; cdr3_aa: ATSEPGTNEQY
clone_size: NA; j_call: TRBJ1-4; v_call: TRBV5-5; cdr3_aa: ASSPGTGDEKLF
clone_size: NA; j_call: TRBJ1-1; v_call: TRBV6-6; cdr3_aa: ASSWTGFEAF
clone_size: NA; j_call: TRBJ2-5; v_call: TRBV28; cdr3_aa: ASSGAWETQY
clone_size: NA; j_call: TRBJ2-7; v_call: TRBV9; cdr3_aa: ASSVAPFYEQY